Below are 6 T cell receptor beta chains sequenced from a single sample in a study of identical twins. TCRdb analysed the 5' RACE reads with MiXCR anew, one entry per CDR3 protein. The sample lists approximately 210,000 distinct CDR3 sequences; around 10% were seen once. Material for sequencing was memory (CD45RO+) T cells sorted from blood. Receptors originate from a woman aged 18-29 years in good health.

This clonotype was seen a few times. CDR3 nucleotides: TGTGCCAGCAGGCGCGGCCGAAACTCTGGAAACACCATATATTTT. Amino acid sequence: CASRRGRNSGNTIYF. The J gene is TRBJ1-3, the V gene TRBV6-1; D is uncertain. The germline CDR1 and CDR2 sequences are MNHNS and SASEGT. The CDR3 length is 15 residues. Trimming stripped 6 bases from V and 0 bases from J, with 12 bases between.

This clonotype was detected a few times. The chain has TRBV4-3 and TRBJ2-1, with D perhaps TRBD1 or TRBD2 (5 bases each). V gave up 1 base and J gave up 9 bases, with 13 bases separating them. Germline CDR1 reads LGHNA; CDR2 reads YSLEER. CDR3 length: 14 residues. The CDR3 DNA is TGCGCCAGCAGCCAAGTACAGGCACGGGGTGAGCAGTTCTTC. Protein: CASSQVQARGEQFF.

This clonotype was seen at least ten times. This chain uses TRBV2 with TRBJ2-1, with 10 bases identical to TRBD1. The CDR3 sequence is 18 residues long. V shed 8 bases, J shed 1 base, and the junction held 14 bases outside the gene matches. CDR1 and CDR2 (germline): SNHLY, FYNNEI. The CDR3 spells CASPPGQGIVVSYNEQFF. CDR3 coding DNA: TGTGCCAGCCCCCCGGGACAGGGGATAGTGGTTTCCTACAATGAGCAGTTCTTC.

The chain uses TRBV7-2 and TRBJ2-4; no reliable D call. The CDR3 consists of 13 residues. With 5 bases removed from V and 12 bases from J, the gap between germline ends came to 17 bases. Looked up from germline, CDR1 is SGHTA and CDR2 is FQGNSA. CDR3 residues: CASSPETLSPQYF. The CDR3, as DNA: TGTGCCAGCAGCCCTGAGACCCTCTCGCCTCAGTACTTC. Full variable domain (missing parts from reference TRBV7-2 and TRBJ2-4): GAGVSQSPSNKVTEKGKDVELRCDPISGHTALYWYRQSLGQGLEFLIYFQGNSAPDKSGLPSDRFSAERTGGSVSTLTIQRTQQEDSAVYLCASSPETLSPQYFGAGTRLSVL.

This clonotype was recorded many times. The CDR3 DNA sequence: TGTGCCAGCAGCCAAGGACAGTACACCGGGGAGCTGTTTTTT. Encoded protein: CASSQGQYTGELFF. This chain links TRBV3-1 with TRBJ2-2, with a possible D match to TRBD1 (5 bases). The CDR3 totals 14 residues. Trimming pared 1 base from V and 3 bases from J, leaving 6 bases between. The germline CDR1 and CDR2 sequences are LGHDT and YNNKEL (reference sequence).

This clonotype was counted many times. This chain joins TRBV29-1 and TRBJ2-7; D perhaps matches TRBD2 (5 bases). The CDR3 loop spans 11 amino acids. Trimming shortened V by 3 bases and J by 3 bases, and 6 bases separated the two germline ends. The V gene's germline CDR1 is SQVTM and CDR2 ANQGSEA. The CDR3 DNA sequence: TGCAGCGTTGATCGGGGCTACGAGCAGTACTTC. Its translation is CSVDRGYEQYF.